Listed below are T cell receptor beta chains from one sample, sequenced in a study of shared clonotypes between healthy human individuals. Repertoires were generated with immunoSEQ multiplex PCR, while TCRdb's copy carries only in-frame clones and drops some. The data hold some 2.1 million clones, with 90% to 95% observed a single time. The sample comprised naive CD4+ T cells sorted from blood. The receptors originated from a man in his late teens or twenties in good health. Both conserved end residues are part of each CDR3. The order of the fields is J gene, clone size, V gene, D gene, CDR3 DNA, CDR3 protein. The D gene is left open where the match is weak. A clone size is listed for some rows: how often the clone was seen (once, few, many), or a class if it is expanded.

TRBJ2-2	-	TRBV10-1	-	TGCGCCAGCAGTCGGATAAACACCGGGGAGCTGTTTTTT	CASSRINTGELFF
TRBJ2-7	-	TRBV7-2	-	TGTGCCAGCAGCTCCGACAGGACCCTCCCCTACGAGCAGTACTTC	CASSSDRTLPYEQYF
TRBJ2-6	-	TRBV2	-	TGTGCCAGCAGTGAAGATGCCAGCGGGGCCAACGTCCTGACTTTC	CASSEDASGANVLTF
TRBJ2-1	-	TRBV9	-	TGTGCCAGCAGCGTATCGGGCCTTGCATTCAATGAGCAGTTCTTC	CASSVSGLAFNEQFF
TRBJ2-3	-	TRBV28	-	TGTGCCAGCAGTGGCAATTCAAATACGCAGTATTTT	CASSGNSNTQYF
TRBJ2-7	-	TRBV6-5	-	TGTGCCACTAGAAGGGGCTCCTACGAGCAGTACTTC	CATRRGSYEQYF
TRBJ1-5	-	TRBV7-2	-	TGTGCCAGCAGCTTAGTTTGGGGGGCGGTCAATCAGCCCCAGCATTTT	CASSLVWGAVNQPQHF
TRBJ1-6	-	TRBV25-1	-	TGTGCCAGCGCCCAGGGAGCTAATTCACCCCTCCACTTT	CASAQGANSPLHF
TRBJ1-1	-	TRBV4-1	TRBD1	TGCGCCAGCAGCCACGACAGGACAGGATTCACTGAAGCTTTCTTT	CASSHDRTGFTEAFF
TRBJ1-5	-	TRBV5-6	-	TGTGCCAGCAGCTATGGGGGTTGGAGCAATCAGCCCCAGCATTTT	CASSYGGWSNQPQHF
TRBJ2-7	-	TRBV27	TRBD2	TGTGCCAGCAGTTTAAAGGGACTAGGGCCCTACGAGCAGTACTTC	CASSLKGLGPYEQYF
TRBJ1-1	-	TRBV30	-	TGTGCCTGGAGTGTAGACACTAAGAACACTGAAGCTTTCTTT	CAWSVDTKNTEAFF
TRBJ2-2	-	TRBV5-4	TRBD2	TGTGCCAGCAGTTTGGGACTAGCGGTGACCACCGGGGAGCTGTTTTTT	CASSLGLAVTTGELFF
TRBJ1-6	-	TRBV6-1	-	TGTGCCAGCAGGGTAGACAGCAGCCCAAATTCACCCCTCCACTTT	CASRVDSSPNSPLHF
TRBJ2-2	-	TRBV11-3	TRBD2	TGTGCCAGCAGCGTTTCTAGCGGGGGGCTTAACACCGGGGAGCTGTTTTTT	CASSVSSGGLNTGELFF
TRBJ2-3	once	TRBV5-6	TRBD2	TGTGCCAGCAGCTTCACCGGGAGGGCCATAGATACGCAGTATTTT	CASSFTGRAIDTQYF
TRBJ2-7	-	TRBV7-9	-	TGTGCCAGCAGCACCTTCGAGGGAGAATATCTCGTCCAGCAGTACTTC	CASSTFEGEYLVQQYF
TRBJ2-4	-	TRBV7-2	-	TGTGCCAGCAGCACCTACTACGGGGCGAGCATTCAGTACTTC	CASSTYYGASIQYF
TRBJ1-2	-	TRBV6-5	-	TGTGCCAGCAGCCGGAACAGCGGACGGGGGGGGACCTACACCTTC	CASSRNSGRGGTYTF
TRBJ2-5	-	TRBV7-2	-	TGTGCCAGCAGCTCCGGGACGGGGACCCAGTACTTC	CASSSGTGTQYF
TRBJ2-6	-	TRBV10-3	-	TGTGCCATACCGGGGGATACTTACTCTGGGGCCAACGTCCTGACTTTC	CAIPGDTYSGANVLTF
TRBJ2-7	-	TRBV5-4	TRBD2	TGTGCCAGCAGCATGGGAGGACTAGCGGGGCAATACGAGCAGTACTTC	CASSMGGLAGQYEQYF
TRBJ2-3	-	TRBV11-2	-	TGTGCCAGCAGCCCGGACAGATATACGCAGTATTTT	CASSPDRYTQYF
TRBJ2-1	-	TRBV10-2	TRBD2	TGCGCCAGCAGTGATACTAGCGGGGGAGGTGAGCAGTTCTTC	CASSDTSGGGEQFF
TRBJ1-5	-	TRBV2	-	TGTGCCAGCGGCGGGGACAATAAGCAGCCCCAGCATTTT	CASGGDNKQPQHF
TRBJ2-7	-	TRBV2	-	TGTGCCAGCTTACGGGAGAGAGCTAGCGAGCAGTACTTC	CASLRERASEQYF
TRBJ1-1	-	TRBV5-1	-	TGCGCCAGCAGCCAGGCATCCGGGGAGGGCACTGAAGCTTTCTTT	CASSQASGEGTEAFF
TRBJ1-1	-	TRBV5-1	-	TGCGCCAGCAGCTTGACATCCACGAACACTGAAGCTTTCTTT	CASSLTSTNTEAFF
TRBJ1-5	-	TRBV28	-	TGTGCCAGCAGTTTGTGGGGAATCTATAGCAATCAGCCCCAGCATTTT	CASSLWGIYSNQPQHF
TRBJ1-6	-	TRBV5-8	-	TGTGCCAGCAGCTTGCCAGGGACTAATTCACCCCTCCACTTT	CASSLPGTNSPLHF
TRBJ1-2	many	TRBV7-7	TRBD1	TGTGCTAGCAGCCAAACAGGGGTGAGAGGCTATGGCTACACCTTC	CASSQTGVRGYGYTF
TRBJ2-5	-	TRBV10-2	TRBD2	TGCGCCGGAGGGACTAGCAGAGAGACCCAGTACTTC	CAGGTSRETQYF
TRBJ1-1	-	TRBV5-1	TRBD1	TGCGCCAGCAGCCTAGGACAGGGAGGGGTGAACACTGAAGCTTTCTTT	CASSLGQGGVNTEAFF
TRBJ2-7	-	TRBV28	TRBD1	TGTGCCAGCAGTTCAAATGGACAGGGGCGCTACGAGCAGTACTTC	CASSSNGQGRYEQYF
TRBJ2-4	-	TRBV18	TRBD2	TGTGCCAGCTCACCACCGGTCGGTAGCGGGAGTTTACGGAAAAACATTCAGTACTTC	CASSPPVGSGSLRKNIQYF
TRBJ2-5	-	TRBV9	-	TGTGCCAGCAGCTCCAGGGAACAAGAGACCCAGTACTTC	CASSSREQETQYF
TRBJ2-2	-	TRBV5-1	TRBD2	TGCGCCAGCAGCGGGGACTATAGTAACACCGGGGAGCTGTTTTTT	CASSGDYSNTGELFF
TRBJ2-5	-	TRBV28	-	TGTGCCAGCAGTTCCTCCGTCCAGCGGGAGACCCAGTACTTC	CASSSSVQRETQYF
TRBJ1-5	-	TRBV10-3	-	TGTGCCACCCAACAGGGCCTCGGGAATCAGCCCCAGCATTTT	CATQQGLGNQPQHF
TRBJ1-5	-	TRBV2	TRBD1	TGTGCCAGCAGGGGGACAGGGGGCAATCAGCCCCAGCATTTT	CASRGTGGNQPQHF
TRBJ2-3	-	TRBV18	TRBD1	TGTGCCAGCTCACCACAGATCGGGACAGGGATCGGCACAGATACGCAGTATTTT	CASSPQIGTGIGTDTQYF
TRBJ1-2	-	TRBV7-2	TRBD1	TGTGCCAGCAGCCTACAGGGGAATGGCTACACCTTC	CASSLQGNGYTF
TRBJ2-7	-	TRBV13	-	TGTGCCAGCAGCTTATCGACAGAGCTCGAGCAGTACTTC	CASSLSTELEQYF
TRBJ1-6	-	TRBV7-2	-	TGTGCCAGCAGCTTGGACACTTATGGACCTAATTCACCCCTCCACTTT	CASSLDTYGPNSPLHF
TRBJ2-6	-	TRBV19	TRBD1	TGTGCCAGCCACGTGTTGGGACAGGGAATCTCTGGGGCCAACGTCCTGACTTTC	CASHVLGQGISGANVLTF
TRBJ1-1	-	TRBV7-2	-	TGTGCCAGCAGCGTTCAAGTGAACACTGAAGCTTTCTTT	CASSVQVNTEAFF
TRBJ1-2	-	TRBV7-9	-	TGTGCCAGCAGCTTAGGGGTGGCAAGGAACTATGGCTACACCTTC	CASSLGVARNYGYTF
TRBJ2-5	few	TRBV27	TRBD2	TGTGCCAGCAGTCCCCGGACTAGTTCGTTCGGGGAGACCCAGTACTTC	CASSPRTSSFGETQYF
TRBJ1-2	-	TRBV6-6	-	TGTGCCAGCAGCTCAGGGACTAACTATGGCTACACCTTC	CASSSGTNYGYTF
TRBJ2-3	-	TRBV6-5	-	TGTGCCAGCAGTTACCTATGGGGGGGGCCAGATACGCAGTATTTT	CASSYLWGGPDTQYF
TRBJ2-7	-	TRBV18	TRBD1	TGTGCCAGCTCGCGACAGGGCCCGGACGAGCAGTACTTC	CASSRQGPDEQYF
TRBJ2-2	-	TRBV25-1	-	TGTGCCAGCAGGACCTGGACAGACACCGGGGAGCTGTTTTTT	CASRTWTDTGELFF
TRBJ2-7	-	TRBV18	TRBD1	TGTGCCAGCTCACGCCTGGGACAGGGGGCGTACGAGCAGTACTTC	CASSRLGQGAYEQYF
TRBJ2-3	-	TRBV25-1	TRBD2	TGTGCCAGCAGTGAATCTAGCGGGGGGGCCAGAGATACGCAGTATTTT	CASSESSGGARDTQYF
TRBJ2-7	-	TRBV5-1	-	TGCGCCAGCAGCTTGGGGGCAGGGCTCTCCTACGAGCAGTACTTC	CASSLGAGLSYEQYF
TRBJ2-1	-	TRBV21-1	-	TGTGCCAGCAGCAAGGCTAGCGGTGCCTACAATGAGCAGTTCTTC	CASSKASGAYNEQFF
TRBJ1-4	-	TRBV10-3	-	TGTGCCATCAGTGAAATGGGGGGGAGTGAAAAACTGTTTTTT	CAISEMGGSEKLFF
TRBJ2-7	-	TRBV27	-	TGTGCCAGCCGCCTTCTCGACGCCAGGGTGTCCGAGCAGTACTTC	CASRLLDARVSEQYF
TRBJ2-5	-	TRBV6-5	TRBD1	TGTGCCAGCAGTTACCTTGGGACAGTTCAAGAGACCCAGTACTTC	CASSYLGTVQETQYF
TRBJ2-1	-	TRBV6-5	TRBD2	TGTGCCAGCAGACCGACTAGCGGCTCCTACAATGAGCAGTTCTTC	CASRPTSGSYNEQFF